Listed below are T cell receptor beta chains from one sample, sequenced in a study of cytomegalovirus exposure and HLA in healthy donors. Clones were read by immunoSEQ multiplex PCR, and TCRdb kept only the in-frame ones, dropping some. The data show under 200,000 clones, around 80% seen once. Sequencing input: PBMCs. These receptors were collected from a man between 25 and 39 years old in good health and CMV-seronegative. Both conserved end residues are part of each CDR3. D genes are given only for firm matches. The listing skips clone size in some rows; elsewhere it reads once, few, many or a size class.

d_call j_call clone_size v_call cdr3_aa cdr3_nt
NA TRBJ2-3 NA TRBV5-4 CASSRTRGTDTQYF TGTGCCAGCAGCCGGACTCGCGGCACAGATACGCAGTATTTT
NA TRBJ2-1 few TRBV6-6 CASSYSFFGNEQFF TGTGCCAGCAGTTACTCTTTCTTCGGCAATGAGCAGTTCTTC
TRBD2 TRBJ2-7 NA TRBV5-1 CASSFPSGSYEQYF TGCGCCAGCAGCTTTCCTAGCGGATCCTACGAGCAGTACTTC
NA TRBJ2-5 NA TRBV5-6 CASRLSSGRTQYF TGTGCCAGCAGATTATCGTCCGGGAGGACCCAGTACTTC
TRBD1 TRBJ2-3 NA TRBV9 CASSRRQGSSTDTQYF TGTGCCAGCAGCAGACGACAGGGCTCTAGCACAGATACGCAGTATTTT
NA TRBJ2-7 NA TRBV2 CASLSGAFPHEQYF TGTGCCAGTCTCTCAGGGGCGTTCCCCCACGAGCAGTACTTC
NA TRBJ2-7 NA TRBV27 CASSLAPGGSAYEQYF TGTGCCAGCAGTTTAGCGCCCGGGGGAAGCGCCTACGAGCAGTACTTC
TRBD1 TRBJ1-2 NA TRBV6-1 CAMTTGTVGDYGYTF TGTGCCATGACGACAGGGACGGTCGGGGACTATGGCTACACCTTC
TRBD1 TRBJ2-7 NA TRBV28 CATGGDRGPYEQYF TGTGCCACTGGGGGAGACAGGGGTCCCTACGAGCAGTACTTC
NA TRBJ1-2 NA TRBV6-5 CASRRGTDYGYTF TGTGCCAGCAGGCGGGGAACGGACTATGGCTACACCTTC
NA TRBJ2-3 NA TRBV11-2 CASSLDRGTDTQYF TGTGCCAGCAGCTTAGACAGGGGCACAGATACGCAGTATTTT
NA TRBJ2-1 NA TRBV14 CASSQTQEPNEQFF TGTGCCAGCAGCCAGACCCAGGAACCCAATGAGCAGTTCTTC
TRBD2 TRBJ2-5 NA TRBV27 CASSFQREQETQYF TGTGCCAGCAGTTTCCAGCGGGAACAAGAGACCCAGTACTTC
TRBD2 TRBJ2-7 NA TRBV27 CASNLSGRSNEQYF TGTGCCAGCAACCTTAGCGGGAGAAGCAACGAGCAGTACTTC
TRBD2 TRBJ2-7 few TRBV18 CASSLSGAGLAVYEQYF TGTGCCAGCTCACTGTCCGGGGCGGGACTAGCGGTCTACGAGCAGTACTTC
NA TRBJ2-3 NA TRBV10-2 CASRDYRTDTQYF TGCGCCAGCAGGGACTACCGCACAGATACGCAGTATTTT
NA TRBJ2-2 NA TRBV7-2 CASSPDTGELFF TGTGCCAGCAGCCCGGACACCGGGGAGCTGTTTTTT
TRBD1 TRBJ2-7 NA TRBV7-8 CASSFDRVYEQYF TGTGCCAGCAGCTTTGACAGGGTCTACGAGCAGTACTTC
TRBD2 TRBJ2-5 NA TRBV12-5 CASADLGGETQYF TGTGCTAGTGCGGACCTGGGGGGGGAGACCCAGTACTTC
NA TRBJ1-2 NA TRBV7-9 CASGPSQDGGFYGYTF TGTGCCAGCGGCCCATCCCAGGACGGGGGATTCTATGGCTACACCTTC
NA TRBJ2-6 NA TRBV5-5 CASSSRGTAGANVLTF TGTGCCAGCAGCAGCCGGGGGACTGCTGGGGCCAACGTCCTGACTTTC
TRBD2 TRBJ2-1 once TRBV30 CAWNLAEFPPSYNEQFF TGTGCCTGGAACCTAGCGGAGTTCCCGCCTTCCTACAATGAGCAGTTCTTC
NA TRBJ1-2 NA TRBV5-6 CASSLDRVGGGYTF TGTGCCAGCAGCTTGGATCGGGTCGGTGGCGGCTACACCTTC
NA TRBJ2-3 few TRBV11-3 CASSLTTSTDTQYF TGTGCCAGCAGCTTAACTACTAGCACAGATACGCAGTATTTT